This T cell receptor (beta chain) is from a study of CD8 T cells in Susac syndrome. Random hexamers primed reverse transcription of about 0.45 to 1 ug RNA. TCRdb reprocessed the immunoSEQ multiplex PCR reads with MiXCR, giving one entry per CDR3 protein. Found here are approximately 270,000 distinct CDR3 sequences, about 93% of them singletons; the top ten hold around 0.07%. Per germline, CDR1 SGDLS and CDR2 YYNGEE. The ends were cut back, 7 bases at V and 7 bases at J, with 17 bases in the middle. This CDR3 region has 14 residues. V is TRBV9 and J is TRBJ2-2; perhaps TRBD1 as D (6 bases). The sample consisted of CD4+ T cells from PBMCs. This sequence was found in a human donor with multiple sclerosis. The CDR3 DNA reads as TGTGCCAGCGGTTCGGGACACCGCATCGGGGAGCTGTTTTTT. Translating gives CASGSGHRIGELFF.